Below are 10 T cell receptor beta chains sequenced from a single sample in a study of siplizumab effects on memory and regulatory T cells. The data were produced by immunoSEQ multiplex PCR, yet TCRdb's version contains in-frame clones alone and is incomplete. The top ten clones hold about 0.15% of a sample with around 100,000 clones, more than 85% of them seen once. The source material was CD4+ T cells sorted from blood. Receptors originate from a human donor in good health.

The chain is built from TRBV5-1 and TRBJ2-7, with 8 bases fitting TRBD1. The V gene's germline CDR1 is SGHRS and CDR2 YFSETQ. The CDR3 contains 14 residues. The trim removed 0 bases at V and 2 bases at J, leaving 1 base unmatched. DNA of the CDR3: TGCGCCAGCAGCTTGGAGGACAGGGCCTACGAGCAGTACTTC. As protein: CASSLEDRAYEQYF. Full variable domain (missing parts from reference TRBV5-1 and TRBJ2-7): KAGVTQTPRYLIKTRGQQVTLSCSPISGHRSVSWYQQTPGQGLQFLFEYFSETQRNKGNFPGRFSGRQFSNSRSEMNVSTLELGDSALYLCASSLEDRAYEQYFGPGTRLTVT.

This clone was seen only a few times. This chain connects TRBV6-1 to TRBJ1-1; D not certain. The CDR3 loop spans 12 amino acids. V was pared by 3 bases and J by 5 bases, with 7 bases between. Germline CDR1 is MNHNS and CDR2 is SASEGT. CDR3 protein: CASSDLGTEAFF. CDR3 bases: TGTGCCAGCAGTGATCTGGGTACTGAAGCTTTCTTT.

The CDR3 DNA sequence: TGTGCCAGCAGCACCCGGGACAGGGGAAACACCATATATTTT. Translated, it gives CASSTRDRGNTIYF. The V and J genes are TRBV6-5 and TRBJ1-3, with TRBD1 identical over 8 bases. The CDR3 loop spans 14 amino acids. Trimming at V came to 6 bases and at J to 4 bases, leaving 5 bases not matched to a gene. Looked up from germline, CDR1 is MNHEY and CDR2 is SVGAGI.

The CDR3: CAISDLGGGAADTQYF. The CDR3 nucleotides are TGTGCCATCAGTGATCTAGGCGGGGGGGCCGCAGATACGCAGTATTTT. The gene calls are TRBV10-3 and TRBJ2-3; TRBD2 aligns across 9 bases. This CDR3 has 16 amino acids. J gave up 4 bases and V 3 bases, and 8 bases lay outside the gene matches. The germline V gene encodes CDR1 ENHRY and CDR2 SYGVKD.

The chain combines TRBV15 with TRBJ2-5; TRBD1 might be the D (5 bases). V lost 4 bases, J lost 2 bases, and 11 bases lay in between. Germline V gives CDR1 LNHNV, CDR2 YYDKDF (reference sequence). There are 14 residues in the CDR3. CDR3 protein: CATSIRGFQETQYF. CDR3 DNA sequence: TGTGCCACCAGCATTAGGGGCTTTCAAGAGACCCAGTACTTC.

V gene TRBV11-3 combines with J gene TRBJ1-2; tentative D call: TRBD1 (5 bases). Germline-derived CDR1 and CDR2 are SGHNT and YENEEA. With 5 bases removed from V and 3 bases from J, the gap between germline ends came to 7 bases. This CDR3 has 12 amino acids. The chain's CDR3 is CASSLGDYGYTF. The CDR3 DNA is TGTGCCAGCAGCCTGGGGGACTATGGCTACACCTTC. Full variable domain (missing parts from reference TRBV11-3 and TRBJ1-2): EAGVVQSPRYKIIEKKQPVAFWCNPISGHNTLYWYLQNLGQGPELLIRYENEEAVDDSQLPKDRFSAERLKGVDSTLKIQPAELGDSAVYLCASSLGDYGYTFGSGTRLTVV.

This chain uses TRBV11-3 with TRBJ2-5, with TRBD2 as a possible D gene (5 bases). From germline, CDR1 is SGHNT and CDR2 YENEEA. The length of the CDR3 is 13 residues. Trimming cost V 3 bases and J 6 bases, with 11 bases left between them. The CDR3 DNA sequence: TGTGCCAGCAGCTTCGGGGAGAGGCAGACCCAGTACTTC. Its translation: CASSFGERQTQYF.

This chain links TRBV19 with TRBJ1-5, with 8 positions matching TRBD1. Germline loops: CDR1 LNHDA, CDR2 SQIVND (reference sequence). CDR3 length: 16 amino acids. V was pared by 9 bases and J by 0 bases, with 10 bases of the junction left unmatched. CDR3 residues: CASRTGPINSNQPQHF. In nucleotides, the CDR3 is TGTGCCAGCCGGACAGGGCCGATTAATAGCAATCAGCCCCAGCATTTT.

The chain links TRBV11-2 to TRBJ1-6, with a tentative D call TRBD1 (5 bases). The CDR3 length is 17 residues. V was clipped by 0 bases and J by 0 bases, with 9 bases between them. The germline V gene has CDR1 SGHAT and CDR2 FQNNGV. The CDR3 DNA sequence: TGTGCCAGCAGCTTAGATTCCGGGGGCTCCTATAATTCACCCCTCCACTTT. It translates to CASSLDSGGSYNSPLHF.

This chain connects TRBV10-3 to TRBJ2-6; D not resolved. CDR1 ENHRY and CDR2 SYGVKD come from the germline V gene. V was clipped by 11 bases and J by 3 bases, with 14 bases between them. The CDR3 consists of 14 residues. CDR3 sequence reads: CAASSAGGANVLTF. CDR3 nucleotides: TGTGCCGCCTCGTCGGCCGGTGGGGCCAACGTCCTGACTTTC.